One and the same sample provided the 11 T cell receptor beta chains below, sequenced in a study of lymphopenia after photon versus proton radiotherapy. Here immunoSEQ multiplex PCR was the method, and the copy in TCRdb shows in-frame clones only, minus some. The table includes around 42,000 clones, over 75% detected once. Sequences were derived from peripheral blood, sampled from a patient treated with photon-based radiotherapy. The receptors were gathered from a man in his forties with gastric cancer.

The chain couples TRBV10-3 to TRBJ1-5, with TRBD1 matching 10 bases. This CDR3 region has 16 residues. J lost 0 bases, V lost 8 bases, and 7 bases had no gene match. Germline values: CDR1 ENHRY, CDR2 SYGVKD. As DNA, the CDR3 is TGTGCCATCGGGGGAGGGACAGGGGCTAGCAATCAGCCCCAGCATTTT. It yields the protein CAIGGGTGASNQPQHF.

This clone has more than one count but fewer than ten. The CDR3 sequence is CASSPGVNYEQYF. Written as DNA, the CDR3 is TGCGCCAGCTCCCCGGGGGTGAACTACGAGCAGTACTTC. The chain links TRBV5-1 to TRBJ2-7; tentatively, D is TRBD2 (6 bases). Germline CDR1 reads SGHRS; CDR2 reads YFSETQ. Trimming left V 7 bases short and J 3 bases short, with 14 bases between. The CDR3 runs to 13 residues. The variable domain in full, with the rest retrieved from reference TRBV5-1 and TRBJ2-7, is KAGVTQTPRYLIKTRGQQVTLSCSPISGHRSVSWYQQTPGQGLQFLFEYFSETQRNKGNFPGRFSGRQFSNSRSEMNVSTLELGDSALYLCASSPGVNYEQYFGPGTRLTVT.

This chain uses TRBV21-1 with TRBJ2-7. TRBV21-1 is a pseudogene. The CDR3 spans 14 residues. CDR3 amino acids: CASSPRGATYEQYF. CDR3 DNA sequence: TGTGCCAGCAGCCCAAGGGGGGCTACCTACGAGCAGTACTTC.

This chain joins TRBV11-1 and TRBJ2-7, with 8 bases aligning to TRBD1. The trim removed 7 bases at V and 1 base at J, leaving 6 bases unmatched. The CDR3 loop spans 14 amino acids. Germline values: CDR1 SGHAT, CDR2 FQDESV (reference sequence). The CDR3 here is CASTPGQGSYEQYF. CDR3 bases: TGTGCCAGCACTCCCGGACAGGGATCCTACGAGCAGTACTTC.

The V and J genes are TRBV9 and TRBJ1-1; D might be TRBD1 (6 bases). V lost 4 bases and J lost 3, with 10 bases in between. The CDR3 is made up of 13 amino acids. From germline, CDR1 is SGDLS and CDR2 YYNGEE. The CDR3 region is CASSRQGYTEAFF. The CDR3 nucleotides read TGTGCCAGCAGCCGTCAGGGGTACACTGAAGCTTTCTTT.

This chain joins TRBV18 and TRBJ2-7; D is perhaps TRBD1 (6 bases). The V end lost 3 bases, the J end lost 0 bases, and 12 bases lay between the germline ends. The germline V gene encodes CDR1 KGHSH and CDR2 LQKENI. The CDR3 covers 15 residues. The CDR3 is CASSPEQGPSYEQYF. DNA of the CDR3: TGTGCCAGCTCACCGGAACAGGGCCCCTCCTACGAGCAGTACTTC.

J is TRBJ1-1 and V is TRBV18, with TRBD1 matching over 7 bases. The CDR3 is 12 amino acids. Unmatched junction bases numbered 6, after V lost 6 bases and J lost 8 bases. Germline V gene lookup returns CDR1 KGHSH and CDR2 LQKENI. Here the CDR3 DNA reads TGTGCCAGCTCGTCCCGGACAGGCGAAGCTTTCTTT. Protein product: CASSSRTGEAFF.

This clone was detected only once. V is TRBV5-1 and J is TRBJ2-3; a weak D match, TRBD2 (5 bases). The CDR3 sequence is 15 residues long. Trimming removed 0 bases from V and 1 base from J, with 9 bases in between. Germline lookup yields CDR1 SGHRS and CDR2 YFSETQ. CDR3 coding DNA: TGCGCCAGCAGCTTGGACGGGATTCGCACAGATACGCAGTATTTT. Translated: CASSLDGIRTDTQYF.

V and J are TRBV19 and TRBJ1-5, with TRBD1 as a possible D gene (5 bases). Trimming removed 3 bases at V and 5 bases at J, with 8 bases between. The CDR3 totals 13 residues. Germline CDR1 LNHDA, CDR2 SQIVND (reference sequence). The CDR3 DNA follows: TGTGCCAGTAGTATCCTCAGGGATCAGCCCCAGCATTTT. Translated: CASSILRDQPQHF. Full variable domain (missing parts from reference TRBV19 and TRBJ1-5): DGGITQSPKYLFRKEGQNVTLSCEQNLNHDAMYWYRQDPGQGLRLIYYSQIVNDFQKGDIAEGYSVSREKKESFPLTVTSAQKNPTAFYLCASSILRDQPQHFGDGTRLSIL.

This chain uses TRBV7-9 with TRBJ1-3, with D possibly matching TRBD1 (5 bases). The CDR3 has 16 residues. Germline V gene data show CDR1 as SEHNR and CDR2 as FQNEAQ (reference sequence). The V end lost 5 bases, the J end lost 0 bases, and 14 bases lay between the germline ends. The DNA of the CDR3 is TGTGCCAGCAGCCCCGAGACCAGGGCCTCTGGAAACACCATATATTTT. This encodes CASSPETRASGNTIYF.

For the CDR3, the DNA is TGTGCCAGCAGTTCGTACGGGGGGGCGCCAGATACGCAGTATTTT. This sequence encodes CASSSYGGAPDTQYF. The chain is built from TRBV27 and TRBJ2-3; TRBD2 matches 8 bases. Germline V gives CDR1 MNHEY, CDR2 SMNVEV (reference sequence). The CDR3 is made up of 15 amino acids. V shed 4 bases, J shed 4 bases, and the junction held 7 bases outside the gene matches.